This T cell receptor (beta chain) was captured in a study of shared clonotypes between healthy human individuals. A note on this clone: Its antigen is undetermined.

A split of CD4+ cells into CD45RA+ naive and CD45RA-negative memory subsets was performed. Overall study results and limits: Some clonotypes were shared by all four sorted-subset donors, while others were not shared. The non-shared ones had lower generation probabilities than the shared ones. Blood alone was sampled, and tissue repertoires likely differ.

Method: immunoSEQ multiplex PCR; TCRdb's copy keeps in-frame clones and lacks some. The sample records 300,000 to 400,000 clones, around two thirds being singletons. Sequencing was done on a sample of memory CD4+ T cells sorted from blood. Subset indicated: CD45RA-negative fraction. The sequence was collected from a young man in good health.

The CDR3 bases are TGTGCCAGCAGCCGGGACAGTGAAGAGACCCAGTACTTC. It codes for CASSRDSEETQYF. J is TRBJ2-5 and V is TRBV6-6; 7 bases line up with TRBD1. The germline gives CDR1 MNHNY, CDR2 SVGAGI (reference sequence). After removal of 6 bases from V and 3 bases from J, the junction contained 4 bases not matched to a gene. The CDR3 length is 13 residues.